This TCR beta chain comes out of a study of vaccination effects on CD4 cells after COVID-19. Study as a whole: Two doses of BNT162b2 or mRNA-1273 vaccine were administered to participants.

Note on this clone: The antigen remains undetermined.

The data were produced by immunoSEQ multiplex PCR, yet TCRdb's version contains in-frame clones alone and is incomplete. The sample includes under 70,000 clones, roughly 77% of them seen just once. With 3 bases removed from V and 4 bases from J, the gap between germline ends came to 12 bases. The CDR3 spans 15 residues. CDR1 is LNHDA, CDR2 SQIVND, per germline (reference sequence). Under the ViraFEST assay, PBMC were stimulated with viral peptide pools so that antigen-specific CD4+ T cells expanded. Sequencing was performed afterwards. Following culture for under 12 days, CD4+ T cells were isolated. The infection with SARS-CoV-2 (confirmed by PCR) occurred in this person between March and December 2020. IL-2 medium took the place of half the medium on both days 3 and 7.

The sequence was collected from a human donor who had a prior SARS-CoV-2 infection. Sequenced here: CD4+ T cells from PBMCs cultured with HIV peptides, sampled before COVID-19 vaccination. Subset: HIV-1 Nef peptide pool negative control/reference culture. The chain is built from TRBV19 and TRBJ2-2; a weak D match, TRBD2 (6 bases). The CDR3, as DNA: TGTGCCAGTAGTATTAAGGGAGCGGGCACCGGGGAGCTGTTTTTT. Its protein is CASSIKGAGTGELFF.